The T cell receptor beta chain under discussion was sequenced for a study of shared clonotypes between healthy human individuals. V lost 6 bases, J lost 7 bases, and 16 bases lay in between. CDR1 MDHEN and CDR2 SYDVKM come from the germline V gene. The CDR3 length is 13 residues. Profiling relied on immunoSEQ multiplex PCR, and the TCRdb table lists in-frame clones only, not all of them. In the table there are millions of clones, just over 90% of which are singletons. V usage is TRBV28 and J usage is TRBJ2-7; tentatively, D is TRBD1 (5 bases). The TCR sequence derives from a young man in good health. Some clones in this sample may be carry-over from other donors' samples. Sequencing was carried out using naive CD4+ T cells from PBMCs. Subset denoted: CD45RA+ positively selected. This chain's CDR3 is CASRLQPRGEQYF. CDR3 coding DNA: TGTGCCAGCAGACTTCAGCCTAGGGGTGAGCAGTACTTC.